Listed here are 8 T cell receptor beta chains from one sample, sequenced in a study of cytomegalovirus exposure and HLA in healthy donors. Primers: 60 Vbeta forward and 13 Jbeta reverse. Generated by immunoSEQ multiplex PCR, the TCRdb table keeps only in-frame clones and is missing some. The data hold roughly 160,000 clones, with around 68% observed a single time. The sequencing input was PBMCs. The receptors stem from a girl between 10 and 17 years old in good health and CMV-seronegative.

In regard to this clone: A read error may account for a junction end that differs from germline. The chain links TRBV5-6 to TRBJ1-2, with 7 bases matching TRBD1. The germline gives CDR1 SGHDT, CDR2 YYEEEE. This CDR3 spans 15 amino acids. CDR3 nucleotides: TGTGCCGGCAGCCAAGTGACAGGGACTAACTATGGCTACACCTTC. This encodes CAGSQVTGTNYGYTF.

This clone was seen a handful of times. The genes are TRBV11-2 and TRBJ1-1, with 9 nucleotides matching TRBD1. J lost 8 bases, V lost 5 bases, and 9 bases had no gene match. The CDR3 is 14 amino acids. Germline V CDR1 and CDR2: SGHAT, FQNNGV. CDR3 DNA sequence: TGTGCCAGCAGCCTACCCGGGACAGGGTCAGAAGCTTTCTTT. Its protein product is CASSLPGTGSEAFF.

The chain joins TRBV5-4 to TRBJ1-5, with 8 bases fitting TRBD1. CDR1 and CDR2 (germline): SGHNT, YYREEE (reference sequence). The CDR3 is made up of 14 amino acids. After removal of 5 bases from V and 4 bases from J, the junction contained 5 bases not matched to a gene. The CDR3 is CASRTTGGNQPQHF. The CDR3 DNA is TGTGCCAGCAGGACCACAGGGGGGAATCAGCCCCAGCATTTT.

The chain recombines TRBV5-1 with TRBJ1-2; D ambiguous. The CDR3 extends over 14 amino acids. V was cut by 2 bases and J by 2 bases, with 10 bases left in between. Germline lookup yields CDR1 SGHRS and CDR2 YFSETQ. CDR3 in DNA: TGCGCCAGCAGCTTAGAGGTAACAAACTATGGCTACACCTTC. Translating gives CASSLEVTNYGYTF.

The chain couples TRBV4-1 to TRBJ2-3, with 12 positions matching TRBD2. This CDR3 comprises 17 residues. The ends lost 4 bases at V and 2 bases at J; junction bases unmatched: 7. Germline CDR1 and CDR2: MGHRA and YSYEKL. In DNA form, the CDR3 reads TGCGCCAGCAGCCCCTCCGGGACTAGCGGGCTCACAGATACGCAGTATTTT. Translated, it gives CASSPSGTSGLTDTQYF.

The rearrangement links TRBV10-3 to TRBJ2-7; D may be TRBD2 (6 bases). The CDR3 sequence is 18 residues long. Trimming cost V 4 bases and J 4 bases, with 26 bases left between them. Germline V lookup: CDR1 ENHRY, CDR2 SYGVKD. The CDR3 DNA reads TGTGCCATCAGTGTGAAGGAGGGCATCTCTCCGAATAGATACGAGCAGTACTTC. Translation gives CAISVKEGISPNRYEQYF.

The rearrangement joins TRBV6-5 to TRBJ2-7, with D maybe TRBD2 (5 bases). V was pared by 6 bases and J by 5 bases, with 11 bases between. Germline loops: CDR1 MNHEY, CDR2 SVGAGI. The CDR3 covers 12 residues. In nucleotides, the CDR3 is TGTGCCAGCAGGCCCTCGAGGGACGAGCAGTACTTC. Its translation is CASRPSRDEQYF.

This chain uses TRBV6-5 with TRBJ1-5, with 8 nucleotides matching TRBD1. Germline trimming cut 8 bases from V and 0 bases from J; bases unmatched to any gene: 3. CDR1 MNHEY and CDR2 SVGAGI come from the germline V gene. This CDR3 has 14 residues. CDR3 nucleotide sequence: TGTGCCAGCGGACAGGGCGTTAGCAATCAGCCCCAGCATTTT. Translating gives CASGQGVSNQPQHF.